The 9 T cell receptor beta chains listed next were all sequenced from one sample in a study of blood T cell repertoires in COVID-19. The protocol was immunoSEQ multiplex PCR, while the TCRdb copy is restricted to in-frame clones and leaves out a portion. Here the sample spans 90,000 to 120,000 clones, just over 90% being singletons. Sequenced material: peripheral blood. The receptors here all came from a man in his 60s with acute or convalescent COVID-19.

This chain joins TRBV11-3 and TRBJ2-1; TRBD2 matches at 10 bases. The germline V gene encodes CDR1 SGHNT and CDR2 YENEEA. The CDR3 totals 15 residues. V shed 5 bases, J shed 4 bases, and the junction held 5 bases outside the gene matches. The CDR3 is CASSRLAGPYNEQFF. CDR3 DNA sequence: TGTGCCAGCAGCCGACTAGCGGGCCCTTACAATGAGCAGTTCTTC.

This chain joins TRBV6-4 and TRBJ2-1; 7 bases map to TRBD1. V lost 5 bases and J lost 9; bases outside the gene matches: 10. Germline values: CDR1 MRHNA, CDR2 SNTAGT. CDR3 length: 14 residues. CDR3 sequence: CASSQETGRPEQFF. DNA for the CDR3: TGTGCCAGCAGTCAGGAGACAGGGCGTCCTGAGCAGTTCTTC.

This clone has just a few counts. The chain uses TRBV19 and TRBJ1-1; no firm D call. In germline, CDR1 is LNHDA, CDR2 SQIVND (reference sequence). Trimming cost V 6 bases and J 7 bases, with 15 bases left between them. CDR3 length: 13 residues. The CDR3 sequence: CASSPDPTSEAFF. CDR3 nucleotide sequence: TGTGCCAGTAGCCCCGACCCGACAAGTGAAGCTTTCTTT.

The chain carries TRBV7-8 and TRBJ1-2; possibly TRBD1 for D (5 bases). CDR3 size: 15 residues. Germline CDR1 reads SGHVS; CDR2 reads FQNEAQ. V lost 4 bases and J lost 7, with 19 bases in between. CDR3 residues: CASSSYRLPEPGYTF. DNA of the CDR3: TGTGCCAGCAGCTCCTACAGGTTACCGGAGCCTGGCTACACCTTC.

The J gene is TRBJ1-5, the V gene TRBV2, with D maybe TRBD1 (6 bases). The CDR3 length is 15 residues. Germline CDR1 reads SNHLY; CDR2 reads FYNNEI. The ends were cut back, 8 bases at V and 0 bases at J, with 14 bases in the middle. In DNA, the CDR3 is TGTGCCAGCCAAGGACAGAGCCCTAGCAATCAGCCCCAGCATTTT. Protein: CASQGQSPSNQPQHF.

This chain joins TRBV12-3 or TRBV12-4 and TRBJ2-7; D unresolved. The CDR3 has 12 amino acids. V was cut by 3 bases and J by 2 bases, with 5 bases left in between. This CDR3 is CASSLAPYEQYF. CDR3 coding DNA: TGTGCCAGCAGTTTGGCCCCCTACGAGCAGTACTTC.

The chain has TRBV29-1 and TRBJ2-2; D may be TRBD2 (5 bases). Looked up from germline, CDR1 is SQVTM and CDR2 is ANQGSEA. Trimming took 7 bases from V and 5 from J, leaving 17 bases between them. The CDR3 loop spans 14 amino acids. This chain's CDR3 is CSAGQPPGTGELFF. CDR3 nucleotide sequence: TGCAGCGCCGGTCAGCCCCCGGGGACCGGGGAGCTGTTTTTT.

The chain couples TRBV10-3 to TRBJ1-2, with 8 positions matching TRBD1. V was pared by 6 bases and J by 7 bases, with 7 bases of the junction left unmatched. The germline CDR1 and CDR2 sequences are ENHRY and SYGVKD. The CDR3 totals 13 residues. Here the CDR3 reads CAISQGAFSGYTF. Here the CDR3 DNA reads TGTGCCATCAGCCAGGGGGCTTTCTCTGGCTACACCTTC.

CDR3 nucleotides: TGTGCCAGTAGTATATCCTTAGCGGGCAGCTCCTACGAGCAGTACTTC. Its translation is CASSISLAGSSYEQYF. This chain links TRBV19 with TRBJ2-7, with 7 bases matching TRBD2. The germline V gene encodes CDR1 LNHDA and CDR2 SQIVND (reference sequence). There are 16 residues in the CDR3. The ends lost 2 bases at V and 0 bases at J; junction bases unmatched: 7.